This T cell receptor (beta chain) appears in the sequencing data of a study of long-term antiretroviral therapy in people with HIV. Version v3.0 of the immunoSEQ assay ran at survey level. Sequencing used immunoSEQ multiplex PCR; TCRdb keeps in-frame clones, though not all of them. The sample has about 33,000 clones; 70% to 80% are singletons. On this clone itself: Its target is not known.

Per germline, CDR1 SGHTA and CDR2 FQGNSA. The length of the CDR3 is 14 residues. The germline V and J ends were trimmed by 1 base and 1 base, with 7 bases remaining between them. Findings and limits, study-wide: Within the repertoire, clones expanded before ART were dominant at all time points. Relative to transplant donor controls, diversity remained lower despite increasing after ART. Collection of the blood, which took place between the mid-2000s and the late 2010s, possibly occurred under older ART regimens.

Every specimen provided roughly 0.95-11 million cryopreserved PBMC before DNA extraction took place. The origin of this receptor is a woman in her forties or fifties with HIV. This specimen was unsorted PBMCs, taken 2 years after starting antiretroviral therapy. J is TRBJ1-2 and V is TRBV7-2; D uncertain. In DNA form, the CDR3 reads TGTGCCAGCAGCTTAGATTCCCTTAACTATGGCTACACCTTC. This encodes CASSLDSLNYGYTF.